These 16 T cell receptor beta chains share one sample of origin, sequenced in a study of blood T cell repertoires in COVID-19. Sequencing was performed with immunoSEQ multiplex PCR; in TCRdb, only in-frame clones are kept and a portion is missing. The table has fewer than 85,000 clones, 73% seen once; the top ten hold 22%. Material: peripheral blood. Receptors originate from a man aged 55-75 years with acute or convalescent COVID-19.

V and J are TRBV4-2 and TRBJ2-3; 9 bases fit TRBD2. The CDR3 runs 14 residues. CDR1 and CDR2 from the germline V gene are LGHNA and YNFKEQ. V was clipped by 6 bases and J by 2 bases; unmatched bases: 3. The CDR3 loop reads CASRSSGDTDTQYF. The CDR3 DNA reads as TGTGCCAGCAGGTCTAGCGGGGACACAGATACGCAGTATTTT.

This clone came up once. CDR3 amino acids: CASSDLTSGSGTDTQYF. The CDR3 DNA reads TGTGCCAGCAGTGACTTGACTAGCGGGAGTGGGACAGATACGCAGTATTTT. V gene TRBV6-2 or TRBV6-3 combines with J gene TRBJ2-3, with 12 positions matching TRBD2. Trimming cost V 5 bases and J 3 bases; bases outside gene matches: 9. The CDR3 sequence is 17 residues long. Germline loops: CDR1 MNHEY, CDR2 SVGEGT.

The V gene is TRBV28, the J gene TRBJ1-1; D uncertain. The germline V gene has CDR1 MDHEN and CDR2 SYDVKM. This CDR3 contains 11 residues. The V and J ends lost 4 bases and 4 bases respectively, with 4 bases between them. This chain's CDR3 is CASSSLTEAFF. The CDR3 bases are TGTGCCAGCAGTTCCCTCACTGAAGCTTTCTTT.

The J gene is TRBJ2-5, the V gene TRBV5-1, with D perhaps matching TRBD2 (6 bases). Trimming removed 4 bases from V and 3 bases from J, with 10 bases in between. The CDR3 is 13 residues long. The germline V gene has CDR1 SGHRS and CDR2 YFSETQ. The CDR3 loop reads CASSLPGEETQYF. In DNA form, the CDR3 reads TGCGCCAGCAGCCTACCGGGGGAAGAGACCCAGTACTTC.

The J gene is TRBJ2-3, the V gene TRBV10-1, with D perhaps matching TRBD2 (5 bases). V dropped 0 bases and J dropped 5 bases, with 12 bases sitting between them. CDR1 and CDR2 from the germline V gene are WNHNN and SYGVQD (reference sequence). The CDR3 extends over 15 amino acids. The CDR3 nucleotides are TGCGCCAGCAGTGAGTCAACGGGTGAGGGAGATACGCAGTATTTT. It codes for CASSESTGEGDTQYF.

Concerning this clone: A read error may account for a junction end that differs from germline. The chain couples TRBV3-1 (or the pseudogene TRBV3-2) to TRBJ2-3, with 10 bases lining up with TRBD2. Germline loops: CDR1 LGHDT, CDR2 YNNKEL (reference sequence). There are 14 residues in the CDR3. The CDR3 sequence is CASSQDTTSGPRDF. The CDR3 bases are TGTGCCAGCAGCCAAGACACGACTAGCGGGCCCCGCGATTTT.

This chain joins TRBV15 and TRBJ1-1; D unresolved. Germline assignment: CDR1 LNHNV and CDR2 YYDKDF (reference sequence). Deletions cut 0 bases from V and 1 base from J, with 12 bases between. This CDR3 has 16 residues. In DNA, the CDR3 is TGTGCCACCAGCAGAGAATGGCCGGGTCGGAACACTGAAGCTTTCTTT. Translated, it gives CATSREWPGRNTEAFF.

The chain has TRBV7-9 and TRBJ1-2, with D possibly being TRBD1 (6 bases). V lost 5 bases and J 7 bases, leaving 17 bases between the germline ends. The CDR3 covers 14 residues. The germline V gene has CDR1 SEHNR and CDR2 FQNEAQ (reference sequence). This chain's CDR3 is CASSLFSDRSGYTF. The CDR3 DNA is TGTGCCAGCAGCCTATTCTCCGACAGGAGTGGCTACACCTTC.

The gene calls are TRBV5-6 and TRBJ2-3, with 11 bases lining up with TRBD2. The V gene end was trimmed by 4 bases and the J gene end by 1 base; junction bases not matched to a gene: 8. The germline V gene encodes CDR1 SGHDT and CDR2 YYEEEE. The CDR3 extends over 17 amino acids. The CDR3 DNA reads TGTGCCAGCAGCCCGATGACTAGCGGGGTCCGCACAGATACGCAGTATTTT. The encoded protein is CASSPMTSGVRTDTQYF.

The sample holds many counts of this clone. The V gene is TRBV3-1 (or the pseudogene TRBV3-2), the J gene TRBJ1-5; D gene unclear. With 0 bases removed from V and 1 base from J, the gap between germline ends came to 10 bases. Per the germline V gene, CDR1 is LGHDT and CDR2 is YNNKEL (reference sequence). CDR3 size: 16 residues. The CDR3 here is CASSQDFAGSNQPQHF. DNA for the CDR3: TGTGCCAGCAGCCAAGATTTTGCGGGGAGCAATCAGCCCCAGCATTTT.

This chain uses TRBV10-2 with TRBJ2-6; unclear D gene. This CDR3 comprises 14 residues. With 4 bases removed from V and 2 bases from J, the gap between germline ends came to 6 bases. Germline assignment: CDR1 WSHSY and CDR2 SAAADI. As DNA, the CDR3 is TGCGCCAGCAGTGGTTCGGCTGGGGCCAACGTCCTGACTTTC. Translating gives CASSGSAGANVLTF.

The gene calls are TRBV5-1 and TRBJ1-2, with 12 bases lining up with TRBD1. This CDR3 has 14 amino acids. Germline-derived CDR1 and CDR2 are SGHRS and YFSETQ. J was trimmed by 7 bases and V by 3 bases; bases with no gene match: 4. The CDR3 loop is CASSSGQGARGYTF. The CDR3 DNA follows: TGCGCCAGCAGCTCGGGACAGGGGGCGCGTGGCTACACCTTC.

V and J are TRBV7-9 and TRBJ1-2, with 8 bases fitting TRBD1. The germline CDR1 and CDR2 sequences are SEHNR and FQNEAQ (reference sequence). This CDR3 region has 13 residues. J lost 8 bases, V lost 1 base, and 3 bases had no gene match. As DNA, the CDR3 is TGTGCCAGCAGCTTAGGGACAGGGAAAGGCTACACCTTC. This codes for CASSLGTGKGYTF.

The genes are TRBV2 and TRBJ2-2; TRBD1 is a possible D gene (5 bases). The CDR3 consists of 13 residues. Between the trimmed V and J ends, which lost 2 bases and 7 bases, there was a span of 8 bases. The V gene's germline CDR1 is SNHLY and CDR2 FYNNEI. DNA for the CDR3: TGTGCCAGCAGTGAACAGGGTTACGGGGAGCTGTTTTTT. Protein: CASSEQGYGELFF.

The rearrangement uses TRBV4-2 and TRBJ2-3; D is ambiguous. Trimming cost V 3 bases and J 6 bases, with 16 bases left between them. The CDR3 is 15 amino acids. Germline V gene data show CDR1 as LGHNA and CDR2 as YNFKEQ. CDR3 loop: CASSQRSPIADTQYF. In DNA form, the CDR3 reads TGTGCCAGCAGCCAGAGATCCCCAATCGCTGATACGCAGTATTTT.

The gene calls are TRBV14 and TRBJ2-6; 7 bases match TRBD1. The CDR3 sequence is 15 residues long. Trimming removed 0 bases from V and 4 bases from J; junction bases left unmatched: 0. The germline gives CDR1 SGHDN, CDR2 FVKESK. CDR3 DNA sequence: TGTGCCAGCAGCCAAGAGACAGGGGGGGCCAACGTCCTGACTTTC. This sequence encodes CASSQETGGANVLTF.